This is a list of T cell receptor beta chains from one sample in a study of blood T cell repertoires in COVID-19. Only in-frame clones appear in the TCRdb table, and some are missing; sequencing was by immunoSEQ multiplex PCR. This sample has 150,000 to 200,000 clones, with about 80% found just once. The sample was peripheral blood. These receptor sequences come from a human donor with acute or convalescent COVID-19. The donor label of this sample is uncertain. Both conserved end residues are trimmed from each CDR3. Rows give clone size only sometimes, using once, few, many, or a class for an expanded clone.

clone size: -
V gene: TRBV20-1
J gene: TRBJ1-1
CDR3 protein: SASWARNTEAF

clone size: -
V gene: TRBV25-1
J gene: TRBJ1-6
CDR3 protein: ASSDYSLRENSPLH

clone size: once
V gene: TRBV7-8
J gene: TRBJ2-1
CDR3 protein: ASRRTGGEGNEQF

clone size: -
V gene: TRBV30
J gene: TRBJ1-3
CDR3 protein: AWSVETVGNTIY

clone size: -
V gene: TRBV6-5
J gene: TRBJ2-3
CDR3 protein: ASRDLAGYSTQY

clone size: -
V gene: TRBV11-3
J gene: TRBJ2-2
CDR3 protein: ASSLGGQRNTGELF

clone size: -
V gene: TRBV2
J gene: TRBJ2-7
CDR3 protein: ASRGTSAYEQY

clone size: -
V gene: TRBV11-1
J gene: TRBJ2-7
CDR3 protein: ASSQGRRMARGEQY

clone size: once
V gene: TRBV19
J gene: TRBJ1-1
CDR3 protein: ASSEGGQAAEAF

clone size: -
V gene: TRBV18
J gene: TRBJ1-4
CDR3 protein: ASSGTATNEKLF

clone size: -
V gene: TRBV6-5
J gene: TRBJ1-4
CDR3 protein: ASSGRGNEKLF

clone size: once
V gene: TRBV19
J gene: TRBJ1-2
CDR3 protein: ASKTFGQGNFGYT

clone size: -
V gene: TRBV6-5
J gene: TRBJ2-7
CDR3 protein: ASSYSTGGAYEQY

clone size: once
V gene: TRBV19
J gene: TRBJ1-2
CDR3 protein: ASKPLEGQGADYGYT

clone size: -
V gene: TRBV7-2
J gene: TRBJ2-5
CDR3 protein: ASSPEIGSGAAQY

clone size: -
V gene: TRBV19
J gene: TRBJ1-4
CDR3 protein: ASSMRATNEKLF

clone size: once
V gene: TRBV10-3
J gene: TRBJ2-7
CDR3 protein: AISGGGKDEQY

clone size: -
V gene: TRBV4-1
J gene: TRBJ1-6
CDR3 protein: ASSQDRGDSPLH

clone size: few
V gene: TRBV3-1/TRBV3-2
J gene: TRBJ1-2
CDR3 protein: ASSHGQGDGYT

clone size: -
V gene: TRBV5-4
J gene: TRBJ1-3
CDR3 protein: ASSSRGSGNTIY

clone size: -
V gene: TRBV7-2
J gene: TRBJ1-2
CDR3 protein: ASSPEGPSRGYT

clone size: -
V gene: TRBV5-4
J gene: TRBJ2-7
CDR3 protein: ASSLAGTGVYEQY

clone size: -
V gene: TRBV27
J gene: TRBJ2-7
CDR3 protein: ASRVWGQGLIEQY

clone size: -
V gene: TRBV11-2
J gene: TRBJ1-4
CDR3 protein: ASSRQSYNEKLF

clone size: -
V gene: TRBV23-1
J gene: TRBJ2-7
CDR3 protein: ASSQYGGQGAYEQY

clone size: -
V gene: TRBV6-5
J gene: TRBJ1-5
CDR3 protein: ASSGQGSQPQH

clone size: -
V gene: TRBV6-5
J gene: TRBJ2-7
CDR3 protein: AGLDSLSLQCGQY

clone size: -
V gene: TRBV11-2
J gene: TRBJ1-2
CDR3 protein: ASSLLRGIGYT